These 3 T cell receptor beta chains originate from one sample sequenced in a study of OX40 agonist ivuxolimab in advanced cancers. Sequenced by immunoSEQ multiplex PCR; TCRdb stores in-frame clones only, minus some. The sample includes roughly 50,000 clones, around 84% of them seen just once. The sequences come from CD4+ or CD8+ T cells sorted from blood, collected in a trial of the OX40 agonist ivuxolimab. The receptors originated from an adult with an advanced solid tumor such as melanoma, head and neck, liver or kidney cancer.

J is TRBJ2-3 and V is TRBV2, with 10 positions matching TRBD2. V shed 7 bases and J 9 bases; nucleotides not matched to a gene: 7. The CDR3 consists of 13 residues. Germline lookup yields CDR1 SNHLY and CDR2 FYNNEI. As DNA, the CDR3 is TGTGCCAGCAACCTAGCGGGAGAATACACGCAGTATTTT. Protein product: CASNLAGEYTQYF.

This clone was recorded only once. V usage is TRBV18 and J usage is TRBJ1-2; 8 nucleotides align to TRBD1. V lost 5 bases, J lost 8 bases, and 7 bases stayed unmatched. Germline V CDR1 and CDR2: KGHSH, LQKENI. The CDR3 loop spans 13 amino acids. CDR3 coding DNA: TGTGCCAGCTCAGCGGACAGGGCCGGCGGCTACACCTTC. It codes for CASSADRAGGYTF.

V is TRBV2 and J is TRBJ2-5; 7 positions agree with TRBD1. This CDR3 spans 16 amino acids. CDR1 SNHLY and CDR2 FYNNEI come from the germline V gene. J gave up 0 bases and V 4 bases, and 8 bases lay outside the gene matches. CDR3 nucleotides: TGTGCCAGCAGTGGGCCGACAGGGAGTAACCAAGAGACCCAGTACTTC. Translation: CASSGPTGSNQETQYF.